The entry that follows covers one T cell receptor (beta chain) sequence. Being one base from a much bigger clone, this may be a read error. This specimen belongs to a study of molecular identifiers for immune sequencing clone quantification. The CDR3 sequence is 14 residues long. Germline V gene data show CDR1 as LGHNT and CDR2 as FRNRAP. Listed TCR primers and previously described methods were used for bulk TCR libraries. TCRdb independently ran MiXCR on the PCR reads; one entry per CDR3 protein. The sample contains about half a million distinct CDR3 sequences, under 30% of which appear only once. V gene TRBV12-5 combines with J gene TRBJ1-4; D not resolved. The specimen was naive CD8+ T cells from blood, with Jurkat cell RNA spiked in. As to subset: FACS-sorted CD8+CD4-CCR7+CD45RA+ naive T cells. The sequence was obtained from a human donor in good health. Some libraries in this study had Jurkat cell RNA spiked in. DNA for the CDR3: TGTGCTAGTGGTTTGGGAGGCGGAAATGAAAAACCGTTTTTT. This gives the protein CASGLGGGNEKPFF.